This T cell receptor (beta chain) stems from a study of shared clonotypes between healthy human individuals. Under the authors' procedure: Filtering differed since immunoSEQ provided only junctions, with no quality scores. Assay: immunoSEQ multiplex PCR; the TCRdb copy retains only in-frame clones and omits some. D and trimming come from the DNA, and the V and J calls and clone size come from that table. The table records roughly 1 million clones, approximately 78% of them present only once. The CDR3 runs 13 residues. CDR1 is GTSNPN, CDR2 SVGIG, per germline (reference sequence). V dropped 1 base and J dropped 11; count of bases not matched to a gene: 7.

Sequences were obtained from memory CD4+ T cells from PBMCs. Subset given: CD45RA-negative fraction. The V call is TRBV30, the J call TRBJ2-3; TRBD1 aligns across 9 bases. This receptor was taken from a man aged 18 to 30 in good health. Some clones in this sample may be carry-over from other donors' samples. The DNA for the CDR3 is TGTGCCTGGAGTGGGGGACAGGGACAAAAGCAGTATTTT. Encoded protein: CAWSGGQGQKQYF.